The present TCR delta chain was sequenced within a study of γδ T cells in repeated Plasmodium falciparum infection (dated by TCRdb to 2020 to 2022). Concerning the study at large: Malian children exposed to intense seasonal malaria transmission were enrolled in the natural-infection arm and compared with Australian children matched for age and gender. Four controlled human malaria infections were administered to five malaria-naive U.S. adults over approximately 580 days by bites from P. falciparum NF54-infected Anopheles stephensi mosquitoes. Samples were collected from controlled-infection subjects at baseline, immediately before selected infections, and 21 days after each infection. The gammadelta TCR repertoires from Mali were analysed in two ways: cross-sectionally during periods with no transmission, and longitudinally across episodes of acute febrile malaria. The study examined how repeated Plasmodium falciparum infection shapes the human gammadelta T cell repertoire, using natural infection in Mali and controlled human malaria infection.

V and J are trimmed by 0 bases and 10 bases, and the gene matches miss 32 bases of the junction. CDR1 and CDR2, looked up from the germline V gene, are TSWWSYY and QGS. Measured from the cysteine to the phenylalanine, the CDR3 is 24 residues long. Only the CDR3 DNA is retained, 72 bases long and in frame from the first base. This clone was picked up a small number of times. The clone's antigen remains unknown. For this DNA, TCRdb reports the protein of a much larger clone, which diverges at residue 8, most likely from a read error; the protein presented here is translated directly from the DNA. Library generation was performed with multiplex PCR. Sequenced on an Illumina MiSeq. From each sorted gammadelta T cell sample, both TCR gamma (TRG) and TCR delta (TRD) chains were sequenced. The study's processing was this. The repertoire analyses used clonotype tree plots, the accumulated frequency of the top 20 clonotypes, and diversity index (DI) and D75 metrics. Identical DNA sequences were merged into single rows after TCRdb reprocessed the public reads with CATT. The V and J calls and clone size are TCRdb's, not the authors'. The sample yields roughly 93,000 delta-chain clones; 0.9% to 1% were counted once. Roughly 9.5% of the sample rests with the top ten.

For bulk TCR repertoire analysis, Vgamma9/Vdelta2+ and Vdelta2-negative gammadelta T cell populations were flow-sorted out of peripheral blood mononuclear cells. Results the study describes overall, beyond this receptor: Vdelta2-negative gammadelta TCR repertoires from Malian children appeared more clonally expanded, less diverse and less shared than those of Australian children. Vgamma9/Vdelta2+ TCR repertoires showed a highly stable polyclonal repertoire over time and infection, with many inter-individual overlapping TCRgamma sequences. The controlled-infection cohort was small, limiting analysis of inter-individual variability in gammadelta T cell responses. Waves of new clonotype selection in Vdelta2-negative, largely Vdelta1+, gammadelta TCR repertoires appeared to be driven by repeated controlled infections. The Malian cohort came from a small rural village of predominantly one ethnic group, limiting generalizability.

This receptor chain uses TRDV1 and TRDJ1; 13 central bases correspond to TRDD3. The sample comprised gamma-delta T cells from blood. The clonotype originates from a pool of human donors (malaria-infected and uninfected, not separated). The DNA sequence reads TGTGCTCTTGGGGAACTAGTCTCTAGCTATAAGCTAGCATCGACTGGGGGATACGCTTTAACACTCATCTTT. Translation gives CALGELVSSYKLASTGGYALTLIF.